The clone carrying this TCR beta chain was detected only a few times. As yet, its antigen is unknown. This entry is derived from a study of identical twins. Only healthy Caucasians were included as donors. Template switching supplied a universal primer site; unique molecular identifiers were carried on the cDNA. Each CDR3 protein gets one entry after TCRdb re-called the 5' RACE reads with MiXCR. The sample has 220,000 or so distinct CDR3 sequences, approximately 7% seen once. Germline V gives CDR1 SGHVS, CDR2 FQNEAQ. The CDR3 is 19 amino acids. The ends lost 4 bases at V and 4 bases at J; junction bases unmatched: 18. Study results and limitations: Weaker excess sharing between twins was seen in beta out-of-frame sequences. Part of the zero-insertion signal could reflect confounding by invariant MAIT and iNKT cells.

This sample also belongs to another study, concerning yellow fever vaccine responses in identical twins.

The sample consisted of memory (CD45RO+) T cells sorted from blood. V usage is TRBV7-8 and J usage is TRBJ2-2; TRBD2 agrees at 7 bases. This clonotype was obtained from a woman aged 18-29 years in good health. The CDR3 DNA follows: TGTGCCAGCAGCTGGATGGGTGTAACGGGGGGTAGGATCACCGGGGAGCTGTTTTTT. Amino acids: CASSWMGVTGGRITGELFF. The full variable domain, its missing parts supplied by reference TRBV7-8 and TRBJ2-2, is GAGVSQSPRYKVAKRGQDVALRCDPISGHVSLFWYQQALGQGPEFLTYFQNEAQLDKSGLPSDRFFAERPEGSVSTLKIQRTQQEDSAVYLCASSWMGVTGGRITGELFFGEGSRLTVL.